This paragraph covers one T cell receptor beta chain sequence. Its target is not known. One end of the junction is discordant with germline, which a read error may explain. Broader study findings: Whole repertoires were not studied in the larger cohort, only one V-J beta rearrangement.

TCRdb reprocessed the 5' RACE reads via MiXCR and lists one record per CDR3 protein. Of tens of thousands of distinct CDR3 sequences in the sample, about 28% were seen once. Purified naive CD4+ T cells were depleted of CD25+ Tregs. This receptor was obtained from a female donor with breast cancer. The sample taken for sequencing was naive CD4+ T cells sorted from blood. Subset: naive CD4+ T cells, CD4+CD45RA+CD25-.

The CDR3 region has the DNA TGTGCCAGCAGCCAAGACCGGGCAGGGTATTCACCCCTCCACTTT. This translates into CASSQDRAGYSPLHF. The rearrangement joins TRBV4-3 to TRBJ1-6; D is possibly TRBD1 (5 bases). This CDR3 comprises 15 residues. Germline assignment: CDR1 LGHNA and CDR2 YSLEER.